This TCR beta chain was documented in a study of shared clonotypes between healthy human individuals. Germline assignment: CDR1 MGHDK and CDR2 SYGVNS. The CDR3 consists of 15 residues. The J segment lost 4 bases and the V segment lost 6 bases, leaving 5 bases of the junction unmatched. Assay: immunoSEQ multiplex PCR; the TCRdb copy retains only in-frame clones and omits some. Among about 460,000 clones listed, about 74% were seen once. A single count supports this clone. This sequence originates from a woman aged 35 to 49 in good health. Some clones in this sample may be carry-over from other donors' samples. V and J are TRBV25-1 and TRBJ2-3; 12 nucleotides agree with TRBD2. The sequencing input was PBMCs. The CDR3 is CASRPGLAGSDTQYF. CDR3 DNA sequence: TGTGCCAGCAGACCTGGACTAGCGGGATCAGATACGCAGTATTTT.